Following are 27 T cell receptor beta chains from one sample sequenced in a study of post-analysis software for immune sequencing data. No antigens are known for them. Overall study findings and caveats: About five TRBV segments occurring more often in patients than controls included TRBV5-6, TRBV5-1 and TRBV20-1.

cDNA libraries of TCR beta carried unique molecular identifiers. TCRdb re-derived calls from the PCR reads in MiXCR, one entry per CDR3 protein. The data hold roughly 800,000 distinct CDR3 sequences, with about 57% observed a single time. Input material: blood. These receptor sequences come from a girl aged 5 to 17 with multiple sclerosis.

This clonotype appeared once. The genes are TRBV20-1 and TRBJ2-1; 11 nucleotides align to TRBD2. Germline lookup yields CDR1 DFQATT and CDR2 SNEGSKA (reference sequence). V trimming: 4 bases; J trimming: 9 bases; junction bases outside the gene matches: 11. The CDR3 length is 15 residues. This CDR3 is CSAIHSSGGKPEQFF. In DNA form, the CDR3 reads TGCAGTGCTATACACTCTAGCGGGGGGAAACCTGAGCAGTTCTTC.

This clonotype came up a few times. The chain couples TRBV6-5 to TRBJ2-5; D call uncertain. Germline loops: CDR1 MNHEY, CDR2 SVGAGI. The CDR3 is 15 residues long. Trimming pared 2 bases from V and 2 bases from J, leaving 12 bases between. CDR3 sequence: CASSYDESIQETQYF. The CDR3 nucleotides read TGTGCCAGCAGTTACGACGAGTCAATTCAAGAGACCCAGTACTTC.

The chain recombines TRBV5-1 with TRBJ2-1; 7 bases align to TRBD1. V lost 0 bases, J lost 4 bases, and 7 bases stayed unmatched. The CDR3 contains 16 residues. Germline V gene sequence: CDR1 SGHRS, CDR2 YFSETQ. Written as DNA, the CDR3 is TGCGCCAGCAGCTTGGCGCCCCGACAGGGTTACAATGAGCAGTTCTTC. This sequence encodes CASSLAPRQGYNEQFF.

The chain links TRBV6-5 to TRBJ2-5; unclear D gene. The J call could be wrong; TRBJ2-7 is a better fit for the DNA end. Germline assignment: CDR1 MNHEY and CDR2 SVGAGI. The CDR3 sequence is 13 residues long. In DNA, the CDR3 is TGTGCCAGCAGGCCGAAGGAAAACCACGAGCAGTACTTC. This codes for CASRPKENHEQYF.

This clonotype was picked up a small number of times. The J gene is TRBJ2-3, the V gene TRBV29-1, with D hard to call. This CDR3 is 14 amino acids long. Trimming shortened V by 7 bases and J by 0 bases, and 14 bases separated the two germline ends. In germline, CDR1 is SQVTM, CDR2 ANQGSEA. In DNA form, the CDR3 reads TGCAGCGCCGCCCGCGATCTAAGCACAGATACGCAGTATTTT. Translated, it gives CSAARDLSTDTQYF.

The chain carries TRBV20-1 and TRBJ2-3, with 7 bases aligning to TRBD1. CDR3 length: 13 residues. Trimming removed 5 bases from V and 2 bases from J; junction bases left unmatched: 4. Germline CDR1 reads DFQATT; CDR2 reads SNEGSKA (reference sequence). The CDR3 here is CSAGTAFTDTQYF. The DNA of the CDR3 is TGCAGTGCTGGGACAGCCTTCACAGATACGCAGTATTTT.

Turning to this clonotype: A read error may be the cause here, since a much bigger clone is one base away. J is TRBJ2-1 and V is TRBV29-1; no clear D. There are 15 residues in the CDR3. Per germline, CDR1 SQVTM and CDR2 ANQGSEA. The CDR3, as DNA: TGCAGCGTTAAATGGGGTAGTCGCCGTAGCAATGGGCAGTTCTTC. Translation gives CSVKWGSRRSNGQFF.

The V and J genes are TRBV20-1 and TRBJ1-5; no clear D. The CDR3 runs 13 residues. V was cut by 0 bases and J by 6 bases, with 9 bases left in between. Looked up from germline, CDR1 is DFQATT and CDR2 is SNEGSKA (reference sequence). The CDR3 DNA sequence: TGCAGTGCTAGAGATCTGTTGGGTCAGCCCCAGCATTTT. Translated: CSARDLLGQPQHF.

The chain uses TRBV20-1 and TRBJ2-3; possible D gene TRBD2, 6 bases. The CDR3 has 15 residues. V shed 3 bases and J shed 4 bases, with 17 bases lying between them. CDR1 and CDR2 (germline): DFQATT, SNEGSKA (reference sequence). The CDR3 loop is CSASRGGVAADTQYF. CDR3 bases: TGCAGTGCTAGTAGGGGCGGGGTAGCGGCAGATACGCAGTATTTT.

This clonotype has just a few counts. The V gene is TRBV20-1, the J gene TRBJ2-7; D is perhaps TRBD2 (6 bases). The CDR3 has 14 residues. Germline V lookup: CDR1 DFQATT, CDR2 SNEGSKA (reference sequence). Trimming took off 3 bases at V and 3 bases at J, with 15 bases between the two ends. The DNA for the CDR3 is TGCAGTGCTAGTGGTGGCGGGATCGGCTACGAGCAGTACTTC. This gives the protein CSASGGGIGYEQYF.

The chain couples TRBV4-2 to TRBJ2-1; the match to TRBD2 covers 12 bases. CDR3 length: 18 residues. Germline loops: CDR1 LGHNA, CDR2 YNFKEQ. Unmatched junction bases numbered 9, after V lost 3 bases and J lost 3 bases. In DNA, the CDR3 is TGTGCCAGCAGCCAGGACCCTAGCGGGAGGGTTGACTACAATGAGCAGTTCTTC. As protein: CASSQDPSGRVDYNEQFF.

V usage is TRBV6-5 and J usage is TRBJ2-7; D could derive from TRBD1 or TRBD2 (5 bases each). Germline V lookup: CDR1 MNHEY, CDR2 SVGAGI. CDR3 size: 14 residues. V was cut by 6 bases and J by 3 bases, with 15 bases left in between. The CDR3 coding sequence is TGTGCCAGCAGGAGGGACCCCTCCGACTACGAGCAGTACTTC. Amino acid sequence: CASRRDPSDYEQYF.

This clonotype was counted between two and nine times. This chain links TRBV20-1 with TRBJ2-4, with D maybe TRBD2 (5 bases). The V gene's germline CDR1 is DFQATT and CDR2 SNEGSKA (reference sequence). The V end was cut by 4 bases, the J end by 0 bases, with 16 bases between. There are 16 residues in the CDR3. The CDR3 reads CSATSDSPLAKNIQYF. CDR3 coding DNA: TGCAGTGCTACATCGGACTCCCCACTAGCCAAAAACATTCAGTACTTC.

V and J are TRBV29-1 and TRBJ1-1; possibly TRBD1 for D (5 bases). CDR3 length: 10 residues. Germline V gene sequence: CDR1 SQVTM, CDR2 ANQGSEA. Between the trimmed V and J ends, which lost 8 bases and 6 bases, there was a span of 10 bases. The CDR3 nucleotides are TGCAGCTCTGGGGGGGCTGAAGCTTTCTTT. Amino acid sequence: CSSGGAEAFF. The full variable domain, rest sourced from reference TRBV29-1 and TRBJ1-1, is SAVISQKPSRDICQRGTSLTIQCQVDSQVTMMFWYRQQPGQSLTLIATANQGSEATYESGFVIDKFPISRPNLTFSTLTVSNMSPEDSSIYLCSSGGAEAFFGQGTRLTVV.

The chain is built from TRBV5-1 and TRBJ2-1, with 12 bases matching TRBD2. This CDR3 comprises 17 residues. The germline CDR1 and CDR2 sequences are SGHRS and YFSETQ. V lost 1 base, J lost 6 bases, and 8 bases stayed unmatched. The CDR3 spells CASSLFRLAGESNEQFF. Here the CDR3 DNA reads TGCGCCAGCAGCTTGTTCCGACTAGCGGGAGAAAGCAATGAGCAGTTCTTC.

The table lists this clonotype with many counts. V is TRBV27 and J is TRBJ2-3; 9 bases are a match to TRBD1. The CDR3 runs 14 residues. Trimming took 5 bases from V and 9 from J; bases not matched to a gene: 9. Germline V gene lookup returns CDR1 MNHEY and CDR2 SMNVEV (reference sequence). Here the CDR3 reads CASSPTQGQGTQYF. As DNA, the CDR3 is TGTGCCAGCAGTCCGACCCAGGGACAGGGAACGCAGTATTTT.

This clonotype was detected a few times. The genes are TRBV29-1 and TRBJ2-7; D not resolved. The V gene's germline CDR1 is SQVTM and CDR2 ANQGSEA. The CDR3 is made up of 12 amino acids. Trimming took off 4 bases at V and 3 bases at J, with 10 bases between the two ends. Here the CDR3 reads CSVGGSLYEQYF. In nucleotides, the CDR3 is TGCAGCGTTGGTGGATCCCTCTACGAGCAGTACTTC.

This chain connects TRBV5-1 to TRBJ2-7; unclear D gene. The CDR3 is made up of 12 amino acids. From germline, CDR1 is SGHRS and CDR2 YFSETQ. With 4 bases removed from V and 5 bases from J, the gap between germline ends came to 10 bases. The DNA of the CDR3 is TGCGCCAGCAGCCCGGCTCGAGACGAGCAGTACTTC. Amino acids: CASSPARDEQYF.

V gene TRBV2 combines with J gene TRBJ1-1; D is possibly TRBD1 (6 bases). Germline V CDR1 and CDR2: SNHLY, FYNNEI. V gave up 4 bases and J gave up 2 bases, with 14 bases separating them. This CDR3 is 15 amino acids long. For the CDR3, the DNA is TGTGCCAGCAGTGCCGTCGGGACATACAACACTGAAGCTTTCTTT. This sequence encodes CASSAVGTYNTEAFF.

This clonotype was detected once. V gene TRBV3-1 combines with J gene TRBJ1-2, with D maybe TRBD1 (6 bases). The V gene lost 5 bases and the J gene lost 4 bases, with 11 bases spanning the gap. The CDR3 contains 13 residues. Germline V gene data show CDR1 as LGHDT and CDR2 as YNNKEL (reference sequence). CDR3 residues: CASSVGGRYGYTF. In nucleotides, the CDR3 is TGTGCCAGCAGCGTCGGGGGCCGCTATGGCTACACCTTC.

The CDR3 spells CAQSREDTQYF. CDR3 coding DNA: TGTGCCCAGAGCCGGGAAGATACGCAGTATTTT. The rearrangement joins TRBV2 to TRBJ2-3, with D possibly being TRBD2 (5 bases). Trimming stripped 11 bases from V and 5 bases from J, with 11 bases between. The CDR3 totals 11 residues. Looked up from germline, CDR1 is SNHLY and CDR2 is FYNNEI. The full variable domain, its missing parts supplied by reference TRBV2 and TRBJ2-3, is EPEVTQTPSHQVTQMGQEVILRCVPISNHLYFYWYRQILGQKVEFLVSFYNNEISEKSEIFDDQFSVERPDGSNFTLKIRSTKLEDSAMYFCAQSREDTQYFGPGTRLTVL.

This sequence joins TRBV12-3 or TRBV12-4 and TRBJ2-4; the D is unclear. The CDR3 is made up of 15 amino acids. Trimming removed 7 bases from V and 7 bases from J, with 20 bases in between. The CDR3 DNA follows: TGTGCCAGCACCAACAGCTTACTCCCCAGTAACATTCAGTACTTC. Protein: CASTNSLLPSNIQYF.

This clonotype was observed a handful of times. The CDR3 coding sequence is TGTGCCAGCATCTCGTTGTGGAATGAGCAGTTCTTC. It translates to CASISLWNEQFF. The rearrangement uses TRBV6-5 and TRBJ2-1; no clear D. This CDR3 has 12 residues. CDR1 MNHEY and CDR2 SVGAGI come from the germline V gene. V lost 7 bases and J 7 bases, leaving 11 bases between the germline ends.

The V gene is TRBV6-6, the J gene TRBJ2-5; 7 bases fit TRBD1. The CDR3 consists of 15 residues. The junction had 6 bases not matched to a gene; V was cut back by 3 bases and J by 2 bases. CDR1 MNHNY and CDR2 SVGAGI come from the germline V gene (reference sequence). The CDR3 sequence is CASSYPPRGQETQYF. CDR3 sequence (DNA): TGTGCCAGCAGTTATCCCCCCAGGGGGCAAGAGACCCAGTACTTC.

Comments on this clonotype: A much larger clone differs by one base, so this may be a read error. CDR3 in DNA: TGCAGTACTAGAGAACAAGAGACCCAGTACTTC. The encoded protein is CSTREQETQYF. This chain connects TRBV20-1 to TRBJ2-5; D is possibly TRBD2 (5 bases). This CDR3 region has 11 residues. Germline CDR1 and CDR2: DFQATT and SNEGSKA (reference sequence).

This chain connects TRBV6-5 to TRBJ1-5, with D possibly being TRBD1 (5 bases). Looked up from germline, CDR1 is MNHEY and CDR2 is SVGAGI. The CDR3 is made up of 15 amino acids. Trimming removed 6 bases from V and 4 bases from J, with 16 bases in between. The CDR3 DNA reads TGTGCCAGCAGACCCGGGACCCACAGAAATCAGCCCCAGCATTTT. Its protein is CASRPGTHRNQPQHF.

The rearrangement joins TRBV7-2 to TRBJ2-1; 9 nucleotides match TRBD2. Trimming cost V 4 bases and J 9 bases; bases outside gene matches: 13. This CDR3 region has 16 residues. Germline V gene lookup returns CDR1 SGHTA and CDR2 FQGNSA. In DNA, the CDR3 is TGTGCCAGCAGCTCGAGACTAGCGGTCTCTACCATTGAGCAGTTCTTC. It yields the protein CASSSRLAVSTIEQFF.